Given below is one TCR beta chain in context. A clone one base away is much larger, so this may be a read error. The data were taken from a study of T cells in Graves' hyperthyroidism and ophthalmopathy. RNA transcripts served as the template for amplifying TCR beta CDR3 regions. Initially, a first-round RT-PCR of the TCR CDR3 employed the HTBI primer set. TCRdb re-called the multiplex PCR reads through MiXCR, storing one row per CDR3 protein. The repertoire consists of hundreds of thousands of distinct CDR3 sequences, with nearly 20% occurring once and the leading ten covering roughly 50%. This clonotype was obtained from a man aged 35-49 years with Graves' ophthalmopathy. The sample taken for sequencing was blood.

CDR3 residues: CASTLRVTEAFF. CDR3 DNA sequence: TGTGCCAGCACTTTAAGGGTCACTGAAGCTTTCTTT. The J gene is TRBJ1-1, the V gene TRBV2; no reliable D call. In germline, CDR1 is SNHLY, CDR2 FYNNEI. V lost 7 bases to trimming and J lost 4 bases, with 10 bases between them. The length of the CDR3 is 12 residues.